One sample yielded the 3 T cell receptor beta chains listed below, sequenced in a study of T-cell reconstitution after alpha-beta-depleted transplantation in children (dated by TCRdb to 2016 to 2017). Interpreted using the paper, the treatment or condition label stands for: allogeneic hematopoietic cell transplantation with graft depleted of TCRalphabeta T cells and CD19 B cells. The library was generated by PCR. The sequencer listed for this sample is Illumina HiSeq 2500. To normalize quantification of the TCRbeta repertoire, the TCR libraries were built with molecular barcoding that relied on unique molecular identifiers. In-frame beta chains were kept once TCRdb had trimmed the public reads at Q25 with fastp and called clones with MiXCR. When rows share a CDR3 protein, they turn into one entry using the most common DNA and genes. The sample profile shows 700,000 or so distinct CDR3 sequences; under 15% of them were found once. The ten most abundant clones make up 0.79% of the sample.

The starting material was PBMCs, obtained before TCRalphabeta/CD19-depleted stem cell transplant. Receptors were obtained from a girl aged 2 to 9 with congenital amegakaryocytic thrombocytopenia, due to receive a stem cell transplant.

This clonotype occurred a few times. The chain combines TRBV27 with TRBJ2-1; D remains unclear. The V end lost 2 bases, the J end lost 4 bases, and 12 bases lay between the germline ends. Germline CDR1 reads MNHEY; CDR2 reads SMNVEV (reference sequence). The CDR3 loop spans 15 amino acids. Here the CDR3 reads CASSLLPGSYNEQFF. The CDR3 nucleotides read TGTGCCAGCAGTTTACTCCCAGGATCTTACAATGAGCAGTTCTTC.

The chain joins TRBV5-1 to TRBJ2-3; unclear D gene. CDR3 length: 15 amino acids. Trimming took off 0 bases at V and 4 bases at J, with 12 bases between the two ends. Germline-derived CDR1 and CDR2 are SGHRS and YFSETQ. The CDR3 DNA sequence: TGCGCCAGCAGCTTGGCAGGCCCTCCCTCAGATACGCAGTATTTT. It translates to CASSLAGPPSDTQYF.

The genes are TRBV18 and TRBJ2-7; 8 bases are a match to TRBD2. V gave up 1 base and J gave up 3 bases; unmatched junction bases: 8. Germline V gene lookup returns CDR1 KGHSH and CDR2 LQKENI. This CDR3 comprises 16 residues. The CDR3 region is CASSPQHTSGIYEQYF. The DNA for the CDR3 is TGTGCCAGCTCACCACAACATACTAGCGGAATCTACGAGCAGTACTTC.